A single sample gave rise to the 2 T cell receptor beta chains below, sequenced in a study of T cells in localized non-small cell lung cancer. Only in-frame clones appear in the TCRdb table, and some are missing; sequencing was by immunoSEQ multiplex PCR. The table includes about 19,000 clones, about 90% detected once. Specimen: peripheral blood, collected before any cancer treatment. These receptors all come from a male donor older than 55 with stage I squamous cell lung carcinoma.

This rearrangement joins TRBV4-2 to TRBJ1-1; D may be TRBD1 (5 bases). The CDR3 has 14 residues. Germline-derived CDR1 and CDR2 are LGHNA and YNFKEQ. V was shortened by 1 base and J by 0 bases, with 6 bases between the two germline ends. The CDR3 loop reads CASSQGQLNTEAFF. The CDR3 DNA is TGTGCCAGCAGCCAAGGACAGCTGAACACTGAAGCTTTCTTT.

The V and J genes are TRBV5-1 and TRBJ2-3; 11 bases are a match to TRBD2. CDR1 is SGHRS and CDR2 is YFSETQ in the germline V gene. The V gene end was trimmed by 0 bases and the J gene end by 2 bases; junction bases not matched to a gene: 8. The CDR3 is 18 amino acids. The CDR3 DNA follows: TGCGCCAGCAGCTTGGCCGCAACTAGCGGGAGATACACAGATACGCAGTATTTT. It is translated as CASSLAATSGRYTDTQYF.